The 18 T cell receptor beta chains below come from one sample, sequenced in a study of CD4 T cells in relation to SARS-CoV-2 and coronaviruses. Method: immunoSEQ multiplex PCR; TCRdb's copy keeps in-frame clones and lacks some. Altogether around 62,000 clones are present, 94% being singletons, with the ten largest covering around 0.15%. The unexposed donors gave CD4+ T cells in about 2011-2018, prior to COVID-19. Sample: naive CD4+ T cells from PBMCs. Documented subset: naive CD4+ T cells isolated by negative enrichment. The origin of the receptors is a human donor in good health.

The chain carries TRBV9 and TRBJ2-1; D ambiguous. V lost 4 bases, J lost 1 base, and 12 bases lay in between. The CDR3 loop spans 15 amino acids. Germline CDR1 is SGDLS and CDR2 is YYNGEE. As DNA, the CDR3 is TGTGCCAGCAGCCCCGAATTGGGATCCTACAATGAGCAGTTCTTC. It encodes CASSPELGSYNEQFF.

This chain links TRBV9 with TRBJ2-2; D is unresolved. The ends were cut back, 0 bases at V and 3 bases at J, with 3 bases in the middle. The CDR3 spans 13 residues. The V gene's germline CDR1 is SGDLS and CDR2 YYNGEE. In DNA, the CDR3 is TGTGCCAGCAGCGTAGGGGACACCGGGGAGCTGTTTTTT. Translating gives CASSVGDTGELFF.

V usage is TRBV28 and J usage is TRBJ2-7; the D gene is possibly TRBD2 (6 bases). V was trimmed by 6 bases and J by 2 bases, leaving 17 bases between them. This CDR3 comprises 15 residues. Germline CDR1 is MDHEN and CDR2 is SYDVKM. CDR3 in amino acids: CASRAPSGGTYEQYF. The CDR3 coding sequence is TGTGCCAGCAGGGCCCCGAGTGGGGGGACCTACGAGCAGTACTTC.

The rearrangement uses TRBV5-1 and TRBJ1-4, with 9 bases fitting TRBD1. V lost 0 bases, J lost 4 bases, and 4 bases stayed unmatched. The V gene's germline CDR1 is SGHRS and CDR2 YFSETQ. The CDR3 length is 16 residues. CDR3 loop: CASSLAGTGSNEKLFF. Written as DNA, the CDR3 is TGCGCCAGCAGCTTGGCAGGGACAGGGAGTAATGAAAAACTGTTTTTT.

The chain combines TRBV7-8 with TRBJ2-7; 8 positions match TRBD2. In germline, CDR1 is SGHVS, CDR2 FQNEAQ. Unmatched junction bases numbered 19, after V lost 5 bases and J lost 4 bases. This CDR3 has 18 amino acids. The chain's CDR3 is CASSPALLSFGRAYEQYF. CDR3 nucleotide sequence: TGTGCCAGCAGCCCCGCCCTATTGTCATTCGGGAGGGCTTACGAGCAGTACTTC.

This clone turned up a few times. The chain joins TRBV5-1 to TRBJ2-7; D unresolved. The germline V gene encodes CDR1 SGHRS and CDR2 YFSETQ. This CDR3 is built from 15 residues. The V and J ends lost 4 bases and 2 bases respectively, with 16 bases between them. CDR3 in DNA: TGCGCCAGCAGCGAGCTCAAGCTGGGGACCTACGAGCAGTACTTC. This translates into CASSELKLGTYEQYF.

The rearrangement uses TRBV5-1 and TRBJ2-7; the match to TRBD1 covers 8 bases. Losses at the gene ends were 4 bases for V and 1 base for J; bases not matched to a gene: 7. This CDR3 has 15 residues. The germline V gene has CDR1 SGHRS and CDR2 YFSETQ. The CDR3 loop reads CASSPGQVGSYEQYF. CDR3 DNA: TGCGCCAGCAGCCCGGGACAGGTTGGGTCCTACGAGCAGTACTTC.

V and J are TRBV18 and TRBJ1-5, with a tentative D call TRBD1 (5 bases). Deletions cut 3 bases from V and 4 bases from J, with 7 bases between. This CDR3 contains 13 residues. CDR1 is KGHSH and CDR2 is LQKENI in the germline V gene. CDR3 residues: CASSPDTNQPQHF. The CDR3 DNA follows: TGTGCCAGCTCACCGGACACTAATCAGCCCCAGCATTTT.

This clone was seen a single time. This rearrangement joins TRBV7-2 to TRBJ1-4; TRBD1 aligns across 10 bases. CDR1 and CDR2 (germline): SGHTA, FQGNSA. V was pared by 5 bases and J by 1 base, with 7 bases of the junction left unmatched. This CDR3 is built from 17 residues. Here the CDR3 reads CASSQDRGTLTNEKLFF. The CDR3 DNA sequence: TGTGCCAGCAGCCAGGACAGGGGGACGCTAACTAATGAAAAACTGTTTTTT. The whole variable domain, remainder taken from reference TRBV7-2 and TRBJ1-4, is GAGVSQSPSNKVTEKGKDVELRCDPISGHTALYWYRQSLGQGLEFLIYFQGNSAPDKSGLPSDRFSAERTGGSVSTLTIQRTQQEDSAVYLCASSQDRGTLTNEKLFFGSGTQLSVL.

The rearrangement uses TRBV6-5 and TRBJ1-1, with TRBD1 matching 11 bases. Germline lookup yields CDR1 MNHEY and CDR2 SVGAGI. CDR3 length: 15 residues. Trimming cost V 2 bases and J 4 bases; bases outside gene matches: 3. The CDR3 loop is CASSYTGTGGTEAFF. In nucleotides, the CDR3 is TGTGCCAGCAGTTACACAGGGACAGGGGGCACTGAAGCTTTCTTT.

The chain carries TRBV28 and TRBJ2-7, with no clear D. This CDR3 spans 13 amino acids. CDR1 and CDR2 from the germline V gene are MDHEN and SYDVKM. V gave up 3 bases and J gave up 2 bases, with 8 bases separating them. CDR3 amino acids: CASSFGPTYEQYF. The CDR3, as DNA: TGTGCCAGCAGTTTCGGACCCACCTACGAGCAGTACTTC.

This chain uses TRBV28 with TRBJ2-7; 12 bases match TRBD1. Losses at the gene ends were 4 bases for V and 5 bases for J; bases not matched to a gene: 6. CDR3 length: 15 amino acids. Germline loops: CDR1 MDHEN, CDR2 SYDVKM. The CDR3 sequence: CASSSMGQGANEQYF. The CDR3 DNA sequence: TGTGCCAGCAGTTCCATGGGACAGGGGGCTAACGAGCAGTACTTC.

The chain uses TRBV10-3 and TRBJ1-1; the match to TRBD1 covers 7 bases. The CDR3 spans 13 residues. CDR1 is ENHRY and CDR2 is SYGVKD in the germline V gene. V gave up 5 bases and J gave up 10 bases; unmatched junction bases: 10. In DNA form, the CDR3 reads TGTGCCATCAGTACAGGGGATCAGGCTCGAGCTTTCTTT. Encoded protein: CAISTGDQARAFF.

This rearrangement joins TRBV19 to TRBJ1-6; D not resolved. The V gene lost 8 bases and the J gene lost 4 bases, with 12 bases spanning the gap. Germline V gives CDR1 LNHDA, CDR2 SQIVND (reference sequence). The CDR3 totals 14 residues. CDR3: CASERTKYNSPLHF. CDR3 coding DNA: TGTGCCAGTGAGAGGACCAAATATAATTCACCCCTCCACTTT.

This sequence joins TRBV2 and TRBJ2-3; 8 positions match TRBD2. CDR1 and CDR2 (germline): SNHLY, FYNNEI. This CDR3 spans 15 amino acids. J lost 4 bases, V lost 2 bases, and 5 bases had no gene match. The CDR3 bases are TGTGCCAGCAGTGAAAGGGTTAGCGGGGCAGATACGCAGTATTTT. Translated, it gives CASSERVSGADTQYF. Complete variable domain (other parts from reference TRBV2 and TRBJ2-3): EPEVTQTPSHQVTQMGQEVILRCVPISNHLYFYWYRQILGQKVEFLVSFYNNEISEKSEIFDDQFSVERPDGSNFTLKIRSTKLEDSAMYFCASSERVSGADTQYFGPGTRLTVL.

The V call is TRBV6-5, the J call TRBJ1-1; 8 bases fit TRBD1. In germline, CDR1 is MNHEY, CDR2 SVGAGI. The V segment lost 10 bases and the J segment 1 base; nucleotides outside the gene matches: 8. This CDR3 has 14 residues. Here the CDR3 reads CAITDRGKNTEAFF. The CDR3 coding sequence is TGTGCCATTACCGACAGGGGCAAGAACACTGAAGCTTTCTTT.

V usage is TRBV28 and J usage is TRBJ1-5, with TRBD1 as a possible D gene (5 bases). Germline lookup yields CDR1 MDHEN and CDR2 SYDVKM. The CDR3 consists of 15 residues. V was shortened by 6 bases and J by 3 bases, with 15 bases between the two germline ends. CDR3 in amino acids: CASRPGLGANQPQHF. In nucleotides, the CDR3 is TGTGCCAGCAGACCGGGACTTGGGGCCAATCAGCCCCAGCATTTT.

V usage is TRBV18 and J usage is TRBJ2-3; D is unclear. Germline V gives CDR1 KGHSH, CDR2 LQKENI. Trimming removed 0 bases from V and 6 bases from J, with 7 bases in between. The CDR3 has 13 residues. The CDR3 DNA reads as TGTGCCAGCTCACCACCGGTATTGGATACGCAGTATTTT. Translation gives CASSPPVLDTQYF. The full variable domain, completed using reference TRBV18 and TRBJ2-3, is NAGVMQNPRHLVRRRGQEARLRCSPMKGHSHVYWYRQLPEEGLKFMVYLQKENIIDESGMPKERFSAEFPKEGPSILRIQQVVRGDSAAYFCASSPPVLDTQYFGPGTRLTVL.